The 21 T cell receptor beta chains in this list originate from one sample, sequenced in a study of blood T cell repertoires in COVID-19. Sequenced by immunoSEQ multiplex PCR; TCRdb stores in-frame clones only, minus some. The repertoire has hundreds of thousands of clones, roughly nine tenths of them found once; the top ten carry 0.9% to 1.2%. Sequencing was carried out using PBMCs or T cells enriched from blood (not recorded which). The source is a woman aged 25 to 39 who had recovered from COVID-19.

The V gene is TRBV4-1, the J gene TRBJ1-2; 9 nucleotides match TRBD1. The V segment lost 0 bases and the J segment 7 bases; nucleotides outside the gene matches: 6. Germline-derived CDR1 and CDR2 are MGHRA and YSYEKL. The CDR3 runs to 15 residues. The CDR3 DNA sequence: TGCGCCAGCAGCCAAGATCAGTGGGACAGGGTTGGCTACACCTTC. This gives the protein CASSQDQWDRVGYTF.

This chain links TRBV5-4 with TRBJ1-2, with 7 bases lining up with TRBD1. CDR1 and CDR2 from the germline V gene are SGHNT and YYREEE (reference sequence). V was pared by 7 bases and J by 0 bases, with 12 bases of the junction left unmatched. The CDR3 spans 16 residues. CDR3 residues: CASRFLGGQPNYGYTF. CDR3 coding DNA: TGTGCCAGCCGATTTCTAGGGGGACAGCCTAACTATGGCTACACCTTC. Variable domain in full (rest from reference TRBV5-4 and TRBJ1-2): ETGVTQSPTHLIKTRGQQVTLRCSSQSGHNTVSWYQQALGQGPQFIFQYYREEENGRGNFPPRFSGLQFPNYSSELNVNALELDDSALYLCASRFLGGQPNYGYTFGSGTRLTVV.

The rearrangement joins TRBV14 to TRBJ1-2, with 8 bases lining up with TRBD1. CDR1 is SGHDN, CDR2 FVKESK, per germline. With V trimmed by 0 bases and J by 4 bases, 4 bases remained unmatched. The CDR3 has 15 residues. CDR3: CASSQEPTGAYGYTF. In DNA, the CDR3 is TGTGCCAGCAGCCAAGAACCGACAGGGGCCTATGGCTACACCTTC.

CDR3 amino acids: CAWDLGQGANTGELFF. CDR3 sequence (DNA): TGTGCCTGGGATCTCGGACAGGGCGCGAACACCGGGGAGCTGTTTTTT. The chain joins TRBV30 to TRBJ2-2; TRBD1 aligns across 8 bases. This CDR3 has 16 residues. Germline CDR1 reads GTSNPN; CDR2 reads SVGIG (reference sequence). Losses at the gene ends were 5 bases for V and 0 bases for J; bases not matched to a gene: 8.

This chain joins TRBV11-2 and TRBJ1-1, with D hard to call. The CDR3 totals 15 residues. V lost 0 bases to trimming and J lost 1 base, with 9 bases between them. Germline V CDR1 and CDR2: SGHAT, FQNNGV. CDR3 sequence: CASSLEPGSNTEAFF. The CDR3 DNA reads TGTGCCAGCAGCTTAGAACCGGGGTCGAACACTGAAGCTTTCTTT.

The rearrangement joins TRBV5-6 to TRBJ1-1; TRBD1 agrees at 9 bases. Looked up from germline, CDR1 is SGHDT and CDR2 is YYEEEE. V lost 3 bases to trimming and J lost 3 bases; unmatched junction nucleotides: 12. This CDR3 is built from 17 residues. The DNA of the CDR3 is TGTGCCAGCAGCTCGGACAGGGGCGCCGGCGTGGACACTGAAGCTTTCTTT. Its translation is CASSSDRGAGVDTEAFF. The full variable domain, its missing parts supplied by reference TRBV5-6 and TRBJ1-1, is DAGVTQSPTHLIKTRGQQVTLRCSPKSGHDTVSWYQQALGQGPQFIFQYYEEEERQRGNFPDRFSGHQFPNYSSELNVNALLLGDSALYLCASSSDRGAGVDTEAFFGQGTRLTVV.

Points on this clone: A much larger clone sits a single nucleotide away, making a read error possible. The chain links TRBV11-2 to TRBJ1-6, with D possibly matching TRBD1 (6 bases). This CDR3 has 13 residues. Trimming took off 5 bases at V and 6 bases at J, with 8 bases between the two ends. Germline V gives CDR1 SGHAT, CDR2 FQNNGV. The CDR3 nucleotides read TGTGCCAGCAGCCCGGACAGTAATTCACCCCTCCACTTT. It specifies CASSPDSNSPLHF.

The chain is built from TRBV10-3 and TRBJ1-1; possible D gene TRBD1, 5 bases. The germline gives CDR1 ENHRY, CDR2 SYGVKD. The CDR3 is made up of 13 amino acids. The V and J ends lost 8 bases and 5 bases respectively, with 15 bases between them. The CDR3 nucleotides are TGTGCCATCGGGGTGGAGGGGAGGACTGAAGCTTTCTTT. Amino acid sequence: CAIGVEGRTEAFF.

V usage is TRBV13 and J usage is TRBJ2-3; a possible D gene is TRBD2 (6 bases). Germline-derived CDR1 and CDR2 are PRHDT and FYEKMQ (reference sequence). This CDR3 is built from 14 residues. Trimming left V 3 bases short and J 0 bases short, with 7 bases between. CDR3 coding DNA: TGTGCCAGCAGCTTCGCGGGGAGCACAGATACGCAGTATTTT. Its translation: CASSFAGSTDTQYF.

The V and J genes are TRBV11-2 and TRBJ2-1, with 10 bases aligning to TRBD1. V was clipped by 8 bases and J by 3 bases; unmatched bases: 16. CDR1 and CDR2 (germline): SGHAT, FQNNGV. The CDR3 is 18 amino acids. CDR3: CASRQVGGGQGSYNEQFF. CDR3 DNA: TGTGCCAGCCGCCAAGTCGGGGGGGGACAGGGGAGCTACAATGAGCAGTTCTTC. Together with reference TRBV11-2 and TRBJ2-1, the CDR3 gives the full variable domain: EAGVAQSPRYKIIEKRQSVAFWCNPISGHATLYWYQQILGQGPKLLIQFQNNGVVDDSQLPKDRFSAERLKGVDSTLKIQPAKLEDSAVYLCASRQVGGGQGSYNEQFFGPGTRLTVL.

V is TRBV5-5 and J is TRBJ2-7; TRBD1 matches at 8 bases. Germline V CDR1 and CDR2: SGHKS, YYEKEE (reference sequence). The CDR3 is 15 amino acids. The trim removed 5 bases at V and 5 bases at J, leaving 12 bases unmatched. CDR3 loop: CASSWIATGDHEQYF. The CDR3 coding sequence is TGTGCCAGCAGTTGGATCGCGACAGGGGACCACGAGCAGTACTTC.

J is TRBJ2-7 and V is TRBV2; 8 positions agree with TRBD2. CDR1 and CDR2 (germline): SNHLY, FYNNEI. Unmatched junction bases numbered 5, after V lost 4 bases and J lost 6 bases. The CDR3 runs 13 residues. CDR3 sequence: CASSVDRGGEQYF. The CDR3 DNA reads as TGTGCCAGCAGTGTGGATCGGGGGGGCGAGCAGTACTTC.

V usage is TRBV7-2 and J usage is TRBJ1-2; TRBD1 is a possible D gene (5 bases). Trimming stripped 4 bases from V and 4 bases from J, with 7 bases between. This CDR3 is 12 amino acids long. Germline-derived CDR1 and CDR2 are SGHTA and FQGNSA. CDR3 in DNA: TGTGCCAGCAGCTCGGACATCTATGGCTACACCTTC. Its protein is CASSSDIYGYTF.

This chain links TRBV28 with TRBJ2-1; a possible D gene is TRBD1 (5 bases). Germline lookup yields CDR1 MDHEN and CDR2 SYDVKM. V lost 7 bases to trimming and J lost 2 bases, with 12 bases between them. This CDR3 is 14 amino acids long. Written as DNA, the CDR3 is TGTGCCAGCACTGGGGCAGAGACCTACAATGAGCAGTTCTTC. Residues: CASTGAETYNEQFF. The full variable domain, with the rest looked up from reference TRBV28 and TRBJ2-1, is DVKVTQSSRYLVKRTGEKVFLECVQDMDHENMFWYRQDPGLGLRLIYFSYDVKMKEKGDIPEGYSVSREKKERFSLILESASTNQTSMYLCASTGAETYNEQFFGPGTRLTVL.

J is TRBJ2-7 and V is TRBV11-2, with 7 positions matching TRBD1. Germline CDR1 reads SGHAT; CDR2 reads FQNNGV. The CDR3 has 16 residues. The J segment lost 2 bases and the V segment lost 5 bases, leaving 12 bases of the junction unmatched. The CDR3 sequence is CASSQRTGLKTYEQYF. The CDR3 region has the DNA TGTGCCAGCAGCCAGAGGACAGGCCTTAAGACCTACGAGCAGTACTTC.

As regards this clone: The same CDR3 is also encoded by other DNA sequences in this sample. J is TRBJ2-1 and V is TRBV6-5; maybe TRBD1 (6 bases). Trimming stripped 6 bases from V and 6 bases from J, with 12 bases between. This CDR3 has 13 amino acids. Germline V gives CDR1 MNHEY, CDR2 SVGAGI. CDR3 sequence reads: CASRKTGGNEQFF. The CDR3, as DNA: TGTGCCAGCAGGAAGACAGGCGGCAATGAGCAGTTCTTC.

A single count supports this clone. The CDR3 DNA sequence: TGTGCCAGCAGTTACTCGGGGCCAGGGGGCTATTACGAGCAGTACTTC. This codes for CASSYSGPGGYYEQYF. This chain links TRBV6-5 with TRBJ2-7; TRBD1 matches at 8 bases. This CDR3 has 16 residues. J gave up 4 bases and V 0 bases, and 8 bases lay outside the gene matches. The V gene's germline CDR1 is MNHEY and CDR2 SVGAGI.

The rearrangement links TRBV7-2 to TRBJ1-5, with D possibly TRBD1 on 5 matching bases. The V gene lost 6 bases and the J gene lost 3 bases, with 15 bases spanning the gap. Per germline, CDR1 SGHTA and CDR2 FQGNSA. The CDR3 runs 15 residues. CDR3 nucleotide sequence: TGTGCCAGCAGATACACGGGGGGAGTCAATCAGCCCCAGCATTTT. As protein: CASRYTGGVNQPQHF.

This clone came up a few times. The genes are TRBV2 and TRBJ1-5; D unresolved. Trimming removed 2 bases from V and 7 bases from J, with 12 bases in between. The germline V gene encodes CDR1 SNHLY and CDR2 FYNNEI. This CDR3 has 14 amino acids. CDR3: CASSENGERQPQHF. Here the CDR3 DNA reads TGTGCCAGCAGTGAAAATGGGGAGCGCCAGCCCCAGCATTTT.

The V and J genes are TRBV4-1 and TRBJ2-1; 13 bases map to TRBD2. The CDR3 totals 17 residues. Germline CDR1 MGHRA, CDR2 YSYEKL. V was clipped by 4 bases and J by 8 bases; unmatched bases: 11. The CDR3 nucleotides read TGCGCCAGCAGCCCCGGGCGACTAGCGGGGGGCGGTGATGAGCAGTTCTTC. This encodes CASSPGRLAGGGDEQFF.

J is TRBJ2-3 and V is TRBV5-6; 7 bases align to TRBD1. V trimming: 3 bases; J trimming: 1 base; junction bases outside the gene matches: 14. This CDR3 spans 18 amino acids. CDR1 SGHDT and CDR2 YYEEEE come from the germline V gene. CDR3 region: CASSWPGQRTFRTDTQYF. CDR3 DNA: TGTGCCAGCAGCTGGCCGGGACAGCGCACCTTCCGCACAGATACGCAGTATTTT.